What follows is one T cell receptor (beta chain) and its context. Its antigen is unidentified. Clones were read by immunoSEQ multiplex PCR, and TCRdb kept only the in-frame ones, dropping some. Among tens of thousands of clones, 80% to 90% were seen once, and the ten largest hold 2% to 2.5%. This sample is part of a study of OX40 agonist ivuxolimab in advanced cancers. Across the whole study: Recorded diagnoses for dose-escalation patients were hepatocellular carcinoma, melanoma, renal cell or head and neck cancer. Cohort: approximately 83% men, mean age 60, aged about 20 to 90. Prior anti-PD-1, anti-PD-L1 or anti-CTLA-4 therapy did not bar entry, and more than 35% had some.

Findings of the study overall: Researchers did not establish what antigens the expanded peripheral T cells target.

This receptor was obtained from an adult with an advanced solid tumor such as melanoma, head and neck, liver or kidney cancer. This material consisted of CD4+ or CD8+ T cells sorted from blood, taken in a trial of the OX40 agonist ivuxolimab.

CDR3 DNA sequence: TGTGCCAGCAGTGAGGAACGGCGGGCCCAGCATTTT. Translated, it gives CASSEERRAQHF. This chain uses TRBV2 with TRBJ1-5; D ambiguous. Germline V CDR1 and CDR2: SNHLY, FYNNEI. This CDR3 comprises 12 residues. Trimming left V 3 bases short and J 11 bases short, with 11 bases between.